A single sample is the source of the 31 T cell receptor beta chains below, sequenced in a study of blood T cell repertoires in COVID-19. The data were produced by immunoSEQ multiplex PCR, yet TCRdb's version contains in-frame clones alone and is incomplete. The sample yields roughly 410,000 clones, 80% to 90% seen once. The material sequenced was peripheral blood. Receptors originate from an older woman with COVID-19, enrolled during active disease.

The chain recombines TRBV28 with TRBJ1-3; D not certain. The V end was cut by 4 bases, the J end by 0 bases, with 16 bases between. The length of the CDR3 is 17 residues. The germline gives CDR1 MDHEN, CDR2 SYDVKM. DNA for the CDR3: TGTGCCAGCAGTTGGATTGGGCCCGGGAACTCTGGAAACACCATATATTTT. Amino acid sequence: CASSWIGPGNSGNTIYF.

The J gene is TRBJ2-7, the V gene TRBV6-4; 11 nucleotides agree with TRBD1. After removal of 1 base from V and 3 bases from J, the junction contained 2 bases not matched to a gene. Germline V CDR1 and CDR2: MRHNA, SNTAGT. The CDR3 covers 15 residues. This CDR3 is CASSDLGTGGYEQYF. CDR3 bases: TGTGCCAGCAGTGACTTGGGGACAGGGGGCTACGAGCAGTACTTC.

The rearrangement uses TRBV12-3 or TRBV12-4 and TRBJ1-5, with D maybe TRBD1 (5 bases). The CDR3 is made up of 12 amino acids. With 6 bases removed from V and 5 bases from J, the gap between germline ends came to 8 bases. CDR3 residues: CASRQQDQPQHF. In nucleotides, the CDR3 is TGTGCCAGCAGGCAACAGGATCAGCCCCAGCATTTT.

On this clone itself: At one of its ends the junction is not consistent with the germline gene, which may arise from a read error. DNA for the CDR3: TGTGCCAGCAGCCTAACAGGGGGCACGGTTCGTCAGTTC. This encodes CASSLTGGTVRQF. The chain uses TRBV14 and TRBJ2-7; 9 bases match TRBD1. Germline V CDR1 and CDR2: SGHDN, FVKESK. This CDR3 contains 13 residues.

This clone has just a few counts. The genes are TRBV6-1 and TRBJ1-1; TRBD1 matches at 7 bases. Looked up from germline, CDR1 is MNHNS and CDR2 is SASEGT. The length of the CDR3 is 17 residues. The V segment lost 1 base and the J segment 3 bases; nucleotides outside the gene matches: 11. DNA of the CDR3: TGTGCCAGCAGTGAAGGACAGGGATATAGGTTGGACACTGAAGCTTTCTTT. This sequence encodes CASSEGQGYRLDTEAFF.

The CDR3 bases are TGTGCCAGCAGCCTCCGGGACAGGGGGCCGGATACGCAGTATTTT. This sequence encodes CASSLRDRGPDTQYF. This chain links TRBV5-4 with TRBJ2-3, with 12 bases matching TRBD1. The CDR3 is made up of 15 amino acids. Germline CDR1 is SGHNT and CDR2 is YYREEE (reference sequence). The trim removed 4 bases at V and 6 bases at J, leaving 6 bases unmatched. The full variable domain, rest sourced from reference TRBV5-4 and TRBJ2-3, is ETGVTQSPTHLIKTRGQQVTLRCSSQSGHNTVSWYQQALGQGPQFIFQYYREEENGRGNFPPRFSGLQFPNYSSELNVNALELDDSALYLCASSLRDRGPDTQYFGPGTRLTVL.

The genes are TRBV15 and TRBJ1-5, with D perhaps matching TRBD1 (6 bases). The V end lost 1 base, the J end lost 2 bases, and 24 bases lay between the germline ends. The CDR3 contains 20 residues. Germline V gene lookup returns CDR1 LNHNV and CDR2 YYDKDF (reference sequence). For the CDR3, the DNA is TGTGCCACCAGCAGAGGGGCCCAGGGGAGGGGTGGTGTTGGCAATCAGCCCCAGCATTTT. Protein product: CATSRGAQGRGGVGNQPQHF.

The gene calls are TRBV6-2 or TRBV6-3 and TRBJ2-7, with 7 bases lining up with TRBD2. Germline values: CDR1 MNHEY, CDR2 SVGEGT. Trimming took 5 bases from V and 7 from J; bases not matched to a gene: 11. The CDR3 runs to 14 residues. CDR3 sequence (DNA): TGTGCCAGCAGTCGCGGGGGACCGCGGGAGGAGCAGTACTTC. Amino acids: CASSRGGPREEQYF.

The chain is built from TRBV6-5 and TRBJ2-7; D is perhaps TRBD2 (6 bases). V was trimmed by 6 bases and J by 1 base, leaving 10 bases between them. The germline CDR1 and CDR2 sequences are MNHEY and SVGAGI. The CDR3 spans 13 residues. In DNA, the CDR3 is TGTGCCAGCAGGGTCGGGGGTTCCTACGAGCAGTACTTC. It encodes CASRVGGSYEQYF.

The chain combines TRBV20-1 with TRBJ1-5, with 10 nucleotides matching TRBD1. Germline CDR1 reads DFQATT; CDR2 reads SNEGSKA (reference sequence). Trimming removed 3 bases from V and 0 bases from J; junction bases left unmatched: 5. The CDR3 totals 16 residues. As DNA, the CDR3 is TGCAGTGCTAGTGGGGGACAGGGGATTAGCAATCAGCCCCAGCATTTT. This sequence encodes CSASGGQGISNQPQHF.

The chain couples TRBV5-6 to TRBJ2-4; 10 positions match TRBD1. Germline CDR1 SGHDT, CDR2 YYEEEE. Germline trimming cut 4 bases from V and 1 base from J; bases unmatched to any gene: 8. The CDR3 has 17 residues. The DNA for the CDR3 is TGTGCCAGCAGCCCGGGACAGGGGAGTTTGGCCAAAAACATTCAGTACTTC. It yields the protein CASSPGQGSLAKNIQYF.

The chain combines TRBV18 with TRBJ2-1, with D perhaps TRBD2 (7 bases). In germline, CDR1 is KGHSH, CDR2 LQKENI. The CDR3 has 17 residues. Trimming removed 0 bases at V and 6 bases at J, with 18 bases between. For the CDR3, the DNA is TGTGCCAGCTCACCACCGGGTCGGGGGGCCGGTTTCAATGAGCAGTTCTTC. It encodes CASSPPGRGAGFNEQFF.

The rearrangement uses TRBV6-5 and TRBJ2-5, with D perhaps matching TRBD1 (6 bases). V was trimmed by 4 bases and J by 2 bases, leaving 14 bases between them. The CDR3 spans 15 residues. Germline V gives CDR1 MNHEY, CDR2 SVGAGI. The CDR3 sequence is CASSWVGQGQETQYF. The CDR3 DNA reads TGTGCCAGCAGTTGGGTAGGGCAGGGGCAAGAGACCCAGTACTTC.

This clone was found once. This chain connects TRBV11-2 to TRBJ2-5, with 10 bases that match TRBD2. CDR3 length: 16 residues. The V gene end was trimmed by 1 base and the J gene end by 5 bases; junction bases not matched to a gene: 7. Germline V gene sequence: CDR1 SGHAT, CDR2 FQNNGV. DNA of the CDR3: TGTGCCAGCAGCTTAGTACGGCTAGCGGGGGTGGAGACCCAGTACTTC. Translated, it gives CASSLVRLAGVETQYF. Full variable domain (outside the CDR3, taken from reference TRBV11-2 and TRBJ2-5): EAGVAQSPRYKIIEKRQSVAFWCNPISGHATLYWYQQILGQGPKLLIQFQNNGVVDDSQLPKDRFSAERLKGVDSTLKIQPAKLEDSAVYLCASSLVRLAGVETQYFGPGTRLLVL.

V and J are TRBV11-1 and TRBJ2-7, with TRBD1 matching over 9 bases. CDR3 size: 14 residues. Losses at the gene ends were 4 bases for V and 3 bases for J; bases not matched to a gene: 4. Germline CDR1 SGHAT, CDR2 FQDESV (reference sequence). In nucleotides, the CDR3 is TGTGCCAGCAGCTCGGGACAGGGCAGCTACGAGCAGTACTTC. It codes for CASSSGQGSYEQYF.

This clone was seen a single time. The chain joins TRBV9 to TRBJ2-1; 7 bases match TRBD2. Germline assignment: CDR1 SGDLS and CDR2 YYNGEE. The V segment lost 6 bases and the J segment 0 bases; nucleotides outside the gene matches: 6. The CDR3 consists of 15 residues. CDR3 loop: CASTREGSSYNEQFF. The CDR3 DNA reads as TGTGCCAGCACAAGGGAGGGGAGCTCCTACAATGAGCAGTTCTTC.

The chain recombines TRBV18 with TRBJ1-6; the match to TRBD1 covers 8 bases. Germline V CDR1 and CDR2: KGHSH, LQKENI. The trim removed 5 bases at V and 6 bases at J, leaving 6 bases unmatched. The CDR3 loop spans 15 amino acids. CDR3: CASSLRTGSNSPLHF. CDR3 in DNA: TGTGCCAGCTCATTGAGGACAGGGAGTAATTCACCCCTCCACTTT.

V gene TRBV11-2 combines with J gene TRBJ1-5, with a weak D call TRBD1 (6 bases). Germline values: CDR1 SGHAT, CDR2 FQNNGV. The length of the CDR3 is 15 residues. V was shortened by 5 bases and J by 4 bases, with 15 bases between the two germline ends. The CDR3 region is CASSVAGTRNQPQHF. DNA for the CDR3: TGTGCCAGCAGCGTAGCCGGGACAAGGAATCAGCCCCAGCATTTT.

The V and J genes are TRBV4-1 and TRBJ1-3, with 9 bases fitting TRBD1. This CDR3 comprises 16 residues. Losses at the gene ends were 0 bases for V and 1 base for J; bases not matched to a gene: 1. The V gene's germline CDR1 is MGHRA and CDR2 YSYEKL. CDR3 sequence: CASSQDDRGSGNTIYF. The DNA for the CDR3 is TGCGCCAGCAGCCAAGACGACAGGGGGTCTGGAAACACCATATATTTT.

The CDR3 loop reads CASSQTGGITDTQYF. In DNA, the CDR3 is TGTGCCAGCAGCCAAACGGGCGGGATCACAGATACGCAGTATTTT. V usage is TRBV7-3 and J usage is TRBJ2-3, with D maybe TRBD2 (6 bases). V shed 5 bases and J shed 2 bases, with 14 bases lying between them. The CDR3 is made up of 15 amino acids. CDR1 and CDR2 from the germline V gene are SGHTA and FQGTGA.

The chain has TRBV7-8 and TRBJ2-7; D gene unclear. Trimming removed 3 bases at V and 6 bases at J, with 15 bases between. Per the germline V gene, CDR1 is SGHVS and CDR2 is FQNEAQ. This CDR3 is 14 amino acids long. CDR3: CASSFPAGVGEQYF. The CDR3 region has the DNA TGTGCCAGCAGCTTCCCCGCCGGAGTCGGCGAGCAGTACTTC.

The CDR3 region is CASSLDGRTGGNQPQHF. DNA for the CDR3: TGTGCCAGCAGCTTAGATGGGAGGACAGGGGGCAATCAGCCCCAGCATTTT. This chain uses TRBV7-8 with TRBJ1-5; 9 positions match TRBD1. In germline, CDR1 is SGHVS, CDR2 FQNEAQ. The CDR3 spans 17 residues. Trimming at V came to 1 base and at J to 2 bases, leaving 6 bases not matched to a gene.

This clone is a singleton in its sample. V usage is TRBV6-5 and J usage is TRBJ1-3; D is possibly TRBD1 (6 bases). This CDR3 region has 14 residues. Germline loops: CDR1 MNHEY, CDR2 SVGAGI. The V gene lost 4 bases and the J gene lost 2 bases, with 9 bases spanning the gap. CDR3 in DNA: TGTGCCAGCAGTTTCCAGGGGACTGGAAACACCATATATTTT. Translated: CASSFQGTGNTIYF.

The rearrangement uses TRBV20-1 and TRBJ1-1, with a weak D call TRBD1 (5 bases). The V gene's germline CDR1 is DFQATT and CDR2 SNEGSKA (reference sequence). V lost 6 bases to trimming and J lost 4 bases, with 9 bases between them. The length of the CDR3 is 11 residues. CDR3 residues: CSAPRATEAFF. CDR3 in DNA: TGCAGTGCCCCCAGGGCCACTGAAGCTTTCTTT.

The chain couples TRBV3-1 (or the pseudogene TRBV3-2) to TRBJ1-2; TRBD1 might be the D (5 bases). V lost 6 bases and J lost 13, with 18 bases in between. Germline loops: CDR1 LGHDT, CDR2 YNNKEL (reference sequence). The CDR3 extends over 12 amino acids. CDR3 coding DNA: TGTGCCAGCAGTCGGACAACAGTGGAGTGCACCTTC. The encoded protein is CASSRTTVECTF.

This rearrangement joins TRBV15 to TRBJ1-3, with D maybe TRBD1 (6 bases). The CDR3 has 14 residues. Germline V lookup: CDR1 LNHNV, CDR2 YYDKDF (reference sequence). V gave up 1 base and J gave up 4 bases, with 8 bases separating them. CDR3 amino acids: CATSRGGQGNTIYF. The CDR3, as DNA: TGTGCCACCAGCAGAGGAGGACAGGGAAACACCATATATTTT.

This chain connects TRBV11-3 to TRBJ2-2; tentatively, D is TRBD1 (5 bases). Germline CDR1 SGHNT, CDR2 YENEEA. The ends were cut back, 4 bases at V and 2 bases at J, with 23 bases in the middle. The CDR3 covers 19 residues. The DNA of the CDR3 is TGTGCCAGCAGCTCACCCCTAGGGGCAGGACCATTTAACACCGGGGAGCTGTTTTTT. Encoded protein: CASSSPLGAGPFNTGELFF.

This chain connects TRBV6-5 to TRBJ1-3, with D uncertain. Trimming shortened V by 5 bases and J by 0 bases, and 8 bases separated the two germline ends. CDR3 length: 14 residues. In germline, CDR1 is MNHEY, CDR2 SVGAGI. The CDR3 sequence is CASSMGRSGNTIYF. CDR3 in DNA: TGTGCCAGCAGTATGGGCCGCTCTGGAAACACCATATATTTT.

The chain combines TRBV28 with TRBJ1-6, with 7 bases identical to TRBD1. V was pared by 5 bases and J by 9 bases, with 10 bases of the junction left unmatched. The CDR3 loop spans 15 amino acids. Germline CDR1 is MDHEN and CDR2 is SYDVKM. CDR3 DNA: TGTGCCAGCAGTACTACACGACAGGGATTTTCACCCCTCCACTTT. This gives the protein CASSTTRQGFSPLHF.

The chain recombines TRBV21-1 with TRBJ2-2; whether TRBD1, the table's D call, matches the DNA was not checked. TRBV21-1 is a recognized pseudogene. The CDR3 totals 16 residues. CDR3 protein: CASSFLAGGNTGELFF. The CDR3 region has the DNA TGTGCCAGCAGCTTCCTGGCAGGGGGGAACACCGGGGAGCTGTTTTTT.

The chain couples TRBV6-5 to TRBJ1-1; D is perhaps TRBD1 (5 bases). This CDR3 region has 14 residues. The V and J ends lost 3 bases and 5 bases respectively, with 13 bases between them. Germline V CDR1 and CDR2: MNHEY, SVGAGI. The CDR3 is CASSYFGGGTEAFF. CDR3 DNA: TGTGCCAGCAGTTATTTCGGGGGGGGTACTGAAGCTTTCTTT.